The present T cell receptor beta chain was sequenced within a study of T cell repertoires in cytomegalovirus infection. Study overall: The public TCR beta signatures pointed to both CMV infection and matching HLA type.

About this clonotype: Antigen unknown.

Study conclusions and caveats: What dominated the ex vivo response were HLA-C-restricted CMV-specific TCR beta clonotypes.

TCRdb re-analysed the reads in MiXCR, keeping a single row per CDR3 protein. The sample carries roughly 720,000 distinct CDR3 sequences, 35% to 40% recorded once. Germline assignment: CDR1 MNHNY and CDR2 SVGAGI (reference sequence). This CDR3 has 15 amino acids. Deletions cut 8 bases from V and 7 bases from J, with 21 bases between. Sequenced input: PBMCs. This chain joins TRBV6-6 and TRBJ1-5; D uncertain. The receptor was derived from a human donor in good health (CMV status not recorded). Some clones in this sample may be carry-over from other donors' samples. This chain's CDR3 is CASGWDRAYGQPQHF. DNA of the CDR3: TGTGCCAGCGGCTGGGATAGGGCTTATGGGCAGCCCCAGCATTTT.